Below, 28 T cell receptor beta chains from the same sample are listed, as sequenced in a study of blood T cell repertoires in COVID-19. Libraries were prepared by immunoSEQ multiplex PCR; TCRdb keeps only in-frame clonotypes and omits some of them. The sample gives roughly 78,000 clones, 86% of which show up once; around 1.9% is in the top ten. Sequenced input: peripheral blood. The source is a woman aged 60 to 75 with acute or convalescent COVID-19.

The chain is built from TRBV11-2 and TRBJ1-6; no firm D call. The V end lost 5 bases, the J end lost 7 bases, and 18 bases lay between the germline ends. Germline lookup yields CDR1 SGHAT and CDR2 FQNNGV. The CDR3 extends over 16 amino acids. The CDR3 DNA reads TGTGCCAGCAGCCCTTTAGCGGTACAGCAAAATTCACCCCTCCACTTT. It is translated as CASSPLAVQQNSPLHF.

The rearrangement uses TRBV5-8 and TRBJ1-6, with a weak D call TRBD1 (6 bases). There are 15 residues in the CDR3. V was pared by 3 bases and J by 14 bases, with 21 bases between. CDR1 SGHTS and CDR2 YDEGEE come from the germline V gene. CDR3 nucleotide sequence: TGTGCCAGCAGCTCAAGAGGGGGGGGGCGGAGGGCCCTCCACTTT. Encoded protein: CASSSRGGGRRALHF.

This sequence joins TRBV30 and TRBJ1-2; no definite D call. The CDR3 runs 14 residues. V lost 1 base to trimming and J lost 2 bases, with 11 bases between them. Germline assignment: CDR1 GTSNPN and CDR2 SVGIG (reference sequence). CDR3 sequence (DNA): TGTGCCTGGAGTGCCCTCGGGTTAAACTATGGCTACACCTTC. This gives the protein CAWSALGLNYGYTF.

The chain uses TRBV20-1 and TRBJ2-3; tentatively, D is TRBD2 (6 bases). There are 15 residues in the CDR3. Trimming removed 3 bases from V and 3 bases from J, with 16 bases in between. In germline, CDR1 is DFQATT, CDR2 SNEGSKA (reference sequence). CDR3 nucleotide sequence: TGCAGTGCTAGTTGGTTCGGGGGAGGAACAGATACGCAGTATTTT. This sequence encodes CSASWFGGGTDTQYF.

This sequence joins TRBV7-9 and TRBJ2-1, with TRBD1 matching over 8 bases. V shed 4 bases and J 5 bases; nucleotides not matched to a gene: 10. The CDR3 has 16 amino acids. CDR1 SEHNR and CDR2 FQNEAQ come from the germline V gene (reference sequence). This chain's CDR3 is CASSSPGTGFHNEQFF. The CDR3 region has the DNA TGTGCCAGCAGCTCCCCCGGGACAGGATTCCACAATGAGCAGTTCTTC.

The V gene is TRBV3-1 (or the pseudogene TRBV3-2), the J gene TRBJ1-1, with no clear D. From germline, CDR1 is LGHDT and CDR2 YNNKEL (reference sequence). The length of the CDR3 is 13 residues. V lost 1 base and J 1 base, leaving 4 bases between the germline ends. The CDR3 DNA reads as TGTGCCAGCAGCCAAGCTTGGAACACTGAAGCTTTCTTT. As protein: CASSQAWNTEAFF.

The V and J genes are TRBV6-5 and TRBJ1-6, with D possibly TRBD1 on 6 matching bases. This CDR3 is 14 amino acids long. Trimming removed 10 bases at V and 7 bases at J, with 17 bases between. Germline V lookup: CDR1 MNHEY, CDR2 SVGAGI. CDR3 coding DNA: TGTGCCACAACCCCGGACAGACTCAATTCACCCCTCCACTTT. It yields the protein CATTPDRLNSPLHF.

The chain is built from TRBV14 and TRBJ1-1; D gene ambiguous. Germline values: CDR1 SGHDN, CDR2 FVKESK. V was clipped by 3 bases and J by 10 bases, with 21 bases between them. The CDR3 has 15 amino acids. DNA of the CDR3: TGTGCCAGCAGCCACACGGAACAGTTCACCTTTGGAGCTTTCTTT. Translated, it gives CASSHTEQFTFGAFF.

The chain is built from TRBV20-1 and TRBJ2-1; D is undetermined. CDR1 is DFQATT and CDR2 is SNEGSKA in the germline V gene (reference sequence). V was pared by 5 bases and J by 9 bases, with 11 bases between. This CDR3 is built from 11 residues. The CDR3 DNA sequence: TGCAGTGCTCCCCAGTGGAGTGAGCAGTTCTTC. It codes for CSAPQWSEQFF.

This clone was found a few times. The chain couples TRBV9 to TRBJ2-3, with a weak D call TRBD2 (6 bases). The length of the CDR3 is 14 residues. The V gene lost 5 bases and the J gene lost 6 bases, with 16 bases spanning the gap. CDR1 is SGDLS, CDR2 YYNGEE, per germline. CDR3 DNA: TGTGCCAGCAGACGGGACTTCAGACTTGATACGCAGTATTTT. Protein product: CASRRDFRLDTQYF.

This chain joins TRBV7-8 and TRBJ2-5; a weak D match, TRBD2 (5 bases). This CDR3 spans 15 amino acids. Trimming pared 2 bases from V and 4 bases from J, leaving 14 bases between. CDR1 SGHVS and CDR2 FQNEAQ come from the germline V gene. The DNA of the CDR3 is TGTGCCAGCAGCTTAATAAGTTTGAGCGGAGAGACCCAGTACTTC. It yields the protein CASSLISLSGETQYF.

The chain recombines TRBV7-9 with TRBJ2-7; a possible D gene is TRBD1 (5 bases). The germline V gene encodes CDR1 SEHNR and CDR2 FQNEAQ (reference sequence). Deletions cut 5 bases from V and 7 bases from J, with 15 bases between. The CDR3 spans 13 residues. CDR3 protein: CASSPPTVLEQYF. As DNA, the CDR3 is TGTGCCAGCAGCCCCCCGACAGTGCTAGAGCAGTACTTC.

The CDR3 reads CASSNRDRVYEQYF. CDR3 sequence (DNA): TGTGCCAGCTCAAATAGGGACAGGGTTTACGAGCAGTACTTC. The chain recombines TRBV18 with TRBJ2-7, with 9 bases lining up with TRBD1. Trimming took 5 bases from V and 4 from J; bases not matched to a gene: 6. The germline CDR1 and CDR2 sequences are KGHSH and LQKENI. CDR3 length equals 14 residues.

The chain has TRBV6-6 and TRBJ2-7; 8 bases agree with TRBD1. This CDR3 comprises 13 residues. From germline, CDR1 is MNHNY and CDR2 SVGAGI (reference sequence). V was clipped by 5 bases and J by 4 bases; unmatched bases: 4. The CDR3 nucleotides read TGTGCCAGCAGTCGCAGGGGGCAGTACGAGCAGTACTTC. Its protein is CASSRRGQYEQYF.

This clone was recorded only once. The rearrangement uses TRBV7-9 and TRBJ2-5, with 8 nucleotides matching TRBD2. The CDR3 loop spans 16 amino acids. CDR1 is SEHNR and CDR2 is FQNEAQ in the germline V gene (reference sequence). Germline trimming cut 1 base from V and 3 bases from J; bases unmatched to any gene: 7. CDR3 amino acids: CASSLVLSGSKETQYF. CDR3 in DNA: TGTGCCAGCAGCTTAGTTTTGAGCGGGAGTAAAGAGACCCAGTACTTC. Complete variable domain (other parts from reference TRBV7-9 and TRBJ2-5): DTGVSQNPRHKITKRGQNVTFRCDPISEHNRLYWYRQTLGQGPEFLTYFQNEAQLEKSRLLSDRFSAERPKGSFSTLEIQRTEQGDSAMYLCASSLVLSGSKETQYFGPGTRLLVL.

DNA for the CDR3: TGTGCCAGCTCACATTCTATCCGGGATGACTATGGCTACACCTTC. Translation: CASSHSIRDDYGYTF. The chain combines TRBV18 with TRBJ1-2; D gene uncertain. Germline CDR1 reads KGHSH; CDR2 reads LQKENI. The CDR3 runs to 15 residues. Trimming took 4 bases from V and 3 from J, leaving 15 bases between them.

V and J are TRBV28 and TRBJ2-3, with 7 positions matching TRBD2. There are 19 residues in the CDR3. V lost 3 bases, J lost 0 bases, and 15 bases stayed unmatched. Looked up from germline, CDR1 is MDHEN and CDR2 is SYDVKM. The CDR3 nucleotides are TGTGCCAGCAGTTTTGGCACATACGGGGGGATGTCTAGCACAGATACGCAGTATTTT. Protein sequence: CASSFGTYGGMSSTDTQYF.

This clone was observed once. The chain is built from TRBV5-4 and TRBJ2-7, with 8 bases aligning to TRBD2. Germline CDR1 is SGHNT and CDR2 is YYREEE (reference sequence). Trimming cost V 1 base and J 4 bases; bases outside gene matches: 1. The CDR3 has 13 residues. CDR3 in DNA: TGTGCCAGCAGCTTGCCTAGCGGGTACGAGCAGTACTTC. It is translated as CASSLPSGYEQYF. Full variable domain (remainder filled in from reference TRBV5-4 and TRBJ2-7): ETGVTQSPTHLIKTRGQQVTLRCSSQSGHNTVSWYQQALGQGPQFIFQYYREEENGRGNFPPRFSGLQFPNYSSELNVNALELDDSALYLCASSLPSGYEQYFGPGTRLTVT.

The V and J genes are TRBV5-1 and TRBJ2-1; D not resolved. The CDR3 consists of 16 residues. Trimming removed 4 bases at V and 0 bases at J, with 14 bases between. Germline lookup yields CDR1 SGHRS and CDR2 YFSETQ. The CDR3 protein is CASSPFGESSYNEQFF. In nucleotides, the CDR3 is TGCGCCAGCAGCCCGTTTGGAGAGAGCTCCTACAATGAGCAGTTCTTC.

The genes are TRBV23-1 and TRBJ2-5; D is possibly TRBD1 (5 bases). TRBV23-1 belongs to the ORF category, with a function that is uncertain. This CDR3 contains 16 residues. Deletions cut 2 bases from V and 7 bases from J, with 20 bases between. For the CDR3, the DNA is TGCGCCAGCAGTCAACAAAATTCAGGGCGCCCGGGGACCCAGTACTTC. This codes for CASSQQNSGRPGTQYF.

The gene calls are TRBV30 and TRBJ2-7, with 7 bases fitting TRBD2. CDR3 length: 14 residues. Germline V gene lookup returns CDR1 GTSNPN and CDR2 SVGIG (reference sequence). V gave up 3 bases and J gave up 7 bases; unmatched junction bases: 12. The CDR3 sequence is CAWSLGQAGVEQYF. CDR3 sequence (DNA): TGTGCCTGGAGCCTGGGTCAGGCGGGGGTGGAGCAGTACTTC.

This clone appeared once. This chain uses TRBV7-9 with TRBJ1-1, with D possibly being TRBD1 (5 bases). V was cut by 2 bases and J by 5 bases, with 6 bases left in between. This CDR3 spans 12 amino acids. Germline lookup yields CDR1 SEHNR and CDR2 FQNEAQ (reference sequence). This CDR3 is CASSLRGTEAFF. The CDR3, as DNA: TGTGCCAGCAGCTTAAGGGGAACTGAAGCTTTCTTT.

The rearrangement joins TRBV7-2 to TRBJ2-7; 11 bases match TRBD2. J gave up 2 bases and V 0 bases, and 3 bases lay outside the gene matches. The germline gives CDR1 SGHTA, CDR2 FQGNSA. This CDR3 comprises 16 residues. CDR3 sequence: CASSLASSGRTYEQYF. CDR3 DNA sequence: TGTGCCAGCAGCTTAGCATCTAGCGGGAGGACCTACGAGCAGTACTTC.

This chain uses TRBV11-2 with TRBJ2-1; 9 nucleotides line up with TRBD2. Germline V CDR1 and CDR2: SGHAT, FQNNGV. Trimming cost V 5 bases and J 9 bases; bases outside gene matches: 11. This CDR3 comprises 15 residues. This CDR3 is CASSPPGLALGEQFF. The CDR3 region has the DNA TGTGCCAGCAGCCCACCGGGACTAGCTCTGGGTGAGCAGTTCTTC.

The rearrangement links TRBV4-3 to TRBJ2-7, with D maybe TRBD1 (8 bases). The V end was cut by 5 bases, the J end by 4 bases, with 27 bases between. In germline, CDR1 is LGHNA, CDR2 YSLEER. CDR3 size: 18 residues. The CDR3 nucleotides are TGCGCCAGCAGCTTACGGGGGGCTAGACAGGGGACTATTTACGAGCAGTACTTC. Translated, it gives CASSLRGARQGTIYEQYF.

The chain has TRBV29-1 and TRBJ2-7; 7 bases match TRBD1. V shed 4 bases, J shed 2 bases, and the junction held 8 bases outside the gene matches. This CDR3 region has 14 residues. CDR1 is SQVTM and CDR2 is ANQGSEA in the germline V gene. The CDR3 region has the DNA TGCAGCGTTGCTCAGGACAGGAGTCCCTACGAGCAGTACTTC. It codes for CSVAQDRSPYEQYF.

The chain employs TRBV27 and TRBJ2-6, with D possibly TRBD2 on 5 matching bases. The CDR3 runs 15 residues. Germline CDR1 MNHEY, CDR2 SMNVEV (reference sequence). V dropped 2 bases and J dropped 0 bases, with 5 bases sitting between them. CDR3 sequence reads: CASSLRDSGANVLTF. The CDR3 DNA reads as TGTGCCAGCAGTTTACGGGACTCTGGGGCCAACGTCCTGACTTTC.

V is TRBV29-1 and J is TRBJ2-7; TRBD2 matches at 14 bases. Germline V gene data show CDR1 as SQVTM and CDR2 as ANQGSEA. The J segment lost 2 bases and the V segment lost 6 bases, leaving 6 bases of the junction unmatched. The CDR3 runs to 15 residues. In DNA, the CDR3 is TGCAGCGTCGAGACTAGCGGGGGGGCAACCTACGAGCAGTACTTC. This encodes CSVETSGGATYEQYF.